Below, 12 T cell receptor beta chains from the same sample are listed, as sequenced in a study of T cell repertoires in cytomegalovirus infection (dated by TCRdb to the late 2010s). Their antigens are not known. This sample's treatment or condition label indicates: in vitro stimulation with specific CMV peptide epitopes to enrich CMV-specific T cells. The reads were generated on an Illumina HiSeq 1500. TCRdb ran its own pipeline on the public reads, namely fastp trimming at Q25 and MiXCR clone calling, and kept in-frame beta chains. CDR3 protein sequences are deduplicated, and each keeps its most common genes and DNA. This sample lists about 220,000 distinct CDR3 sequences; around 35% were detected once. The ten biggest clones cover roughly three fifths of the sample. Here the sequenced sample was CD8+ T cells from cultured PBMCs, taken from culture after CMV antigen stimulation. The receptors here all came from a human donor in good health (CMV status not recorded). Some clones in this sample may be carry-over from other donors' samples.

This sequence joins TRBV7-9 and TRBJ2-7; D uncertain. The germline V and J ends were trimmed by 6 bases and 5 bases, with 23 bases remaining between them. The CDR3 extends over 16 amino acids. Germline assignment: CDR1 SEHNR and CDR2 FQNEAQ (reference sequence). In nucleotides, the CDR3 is TGTGCCAGCAGTACCAACTTTGGGGTCCCCTGGGACGAGCAGTACTTC. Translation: CASSTNFGVPWDEQYF.

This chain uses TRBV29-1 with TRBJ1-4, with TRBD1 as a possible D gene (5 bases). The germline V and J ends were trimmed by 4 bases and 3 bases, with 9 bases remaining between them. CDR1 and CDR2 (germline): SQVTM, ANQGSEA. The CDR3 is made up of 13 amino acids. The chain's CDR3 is CSVGRGPNEKLFF. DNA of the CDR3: TGCAGCGTTGGCCGGGGCCCTAATGAAAAACTGTTTTTT.

The CDR3 protein is CASSSRARGNQPQHF. CDR3 sequence (DNA): TGTGCCAGTAGTAGCCGGGCGAGGGGCAATCAGCCCCAGCATTTT. The chain carries TRBV19 and TRBJ1-5; no definite D call. Trimming cost V 4 bases and J 2 bases, with 12 bases left between them. This CDR3 has 15 residues. Germline-derived CDR1 and CDR2 are LNHDA and SQIVND (reference sequence).

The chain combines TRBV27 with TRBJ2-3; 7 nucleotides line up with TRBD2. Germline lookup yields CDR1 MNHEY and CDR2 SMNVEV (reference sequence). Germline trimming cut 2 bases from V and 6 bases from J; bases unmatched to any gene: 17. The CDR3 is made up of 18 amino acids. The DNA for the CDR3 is TGTGCCAGCAGTTTACTCGGATTTAGCGGGTCCGGACCGGATACGCAGTATTTT. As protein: CASSLLGFSGSGPDTQYF.

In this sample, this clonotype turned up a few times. The CDR3 protein is CASSLSGDWLGRNEQFF. As DNA, the CDR3 is TGTGCCAGCAGCTTATCTGGTGACTGGCTTGGTCGCAATGAGCAGTTCTTC. V is TRBV11-2 and J is TRBJ2-1; D call uncertain. Germline V lookup: CDR1 SGHAT, CDR2 FQNNGV. The germline V and J ends were trimmed by 2 bases and 6 bases, with 20 bases remaining between them. The CDR3 has 17 residues.

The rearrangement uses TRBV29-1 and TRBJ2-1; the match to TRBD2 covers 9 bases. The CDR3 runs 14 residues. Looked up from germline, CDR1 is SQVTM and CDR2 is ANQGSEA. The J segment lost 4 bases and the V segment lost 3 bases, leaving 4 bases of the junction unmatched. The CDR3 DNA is TGCAGCGTTGATGGCGGGAGGGCTTACAATGAGCAGTTCTTC. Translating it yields CSVDGGRAYNEQFF.

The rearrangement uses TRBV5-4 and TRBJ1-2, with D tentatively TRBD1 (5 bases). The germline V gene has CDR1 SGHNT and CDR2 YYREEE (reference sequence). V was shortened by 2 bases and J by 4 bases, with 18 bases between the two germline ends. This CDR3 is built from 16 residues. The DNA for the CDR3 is TGTGCCAGCAGCTTAGAAAGGCGGGGCTCCTTCTATGGCTACACCTTC. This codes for CASSLERRGSFYGYTF.

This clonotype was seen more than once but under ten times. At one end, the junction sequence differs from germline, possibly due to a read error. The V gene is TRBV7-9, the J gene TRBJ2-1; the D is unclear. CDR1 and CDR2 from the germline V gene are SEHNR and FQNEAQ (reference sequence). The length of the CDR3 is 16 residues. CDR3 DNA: TGTGCAAGCAGATTGTTGGGAATATCCACCTACAATGAGAAGTTCTTC. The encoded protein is CASRLLGISTYNEKFF. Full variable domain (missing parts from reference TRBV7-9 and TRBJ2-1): DTGVSQNPRHKITKRGQNVTFRCDPISEHNRLYWYRQTLGQGPEFLTYFQNEAQLEKSRLLSDRFSAERPKGSFSTLEIQRTEQGDSAMYLCASRLLGISTYNEKFFGPGTRLTVL.

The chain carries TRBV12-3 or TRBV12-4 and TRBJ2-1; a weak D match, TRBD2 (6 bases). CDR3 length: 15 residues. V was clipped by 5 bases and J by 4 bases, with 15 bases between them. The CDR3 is CASSVLAGKYNEQFF. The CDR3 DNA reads TGTGCCAGCAGTGTTTTGGCGGGAAAATACAATGAGCAGTTCTTC.

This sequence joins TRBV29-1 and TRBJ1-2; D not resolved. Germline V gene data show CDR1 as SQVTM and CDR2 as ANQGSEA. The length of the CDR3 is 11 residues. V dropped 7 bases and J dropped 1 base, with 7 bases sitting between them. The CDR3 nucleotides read TGCAGCGCCGTAGGTAACTATGGCTACACCTTC. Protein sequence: CSAVGNYGYTF.

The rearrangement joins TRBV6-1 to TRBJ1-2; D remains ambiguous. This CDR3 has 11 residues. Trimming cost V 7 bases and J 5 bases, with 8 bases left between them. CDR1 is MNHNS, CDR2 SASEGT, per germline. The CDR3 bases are TGTGCCAGCATTCAGACTTATGGCTACACCTTC. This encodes CASIQTYGYTF.

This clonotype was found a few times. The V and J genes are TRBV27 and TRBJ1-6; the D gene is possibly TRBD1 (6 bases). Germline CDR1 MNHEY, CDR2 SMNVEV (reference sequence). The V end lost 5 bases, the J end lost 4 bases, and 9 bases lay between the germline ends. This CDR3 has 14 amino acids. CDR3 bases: TGTGCCAGCAGTCACACAGGGTATAATTCACCCCTCCACTTT. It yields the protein CASSHTGYNSPLHF.